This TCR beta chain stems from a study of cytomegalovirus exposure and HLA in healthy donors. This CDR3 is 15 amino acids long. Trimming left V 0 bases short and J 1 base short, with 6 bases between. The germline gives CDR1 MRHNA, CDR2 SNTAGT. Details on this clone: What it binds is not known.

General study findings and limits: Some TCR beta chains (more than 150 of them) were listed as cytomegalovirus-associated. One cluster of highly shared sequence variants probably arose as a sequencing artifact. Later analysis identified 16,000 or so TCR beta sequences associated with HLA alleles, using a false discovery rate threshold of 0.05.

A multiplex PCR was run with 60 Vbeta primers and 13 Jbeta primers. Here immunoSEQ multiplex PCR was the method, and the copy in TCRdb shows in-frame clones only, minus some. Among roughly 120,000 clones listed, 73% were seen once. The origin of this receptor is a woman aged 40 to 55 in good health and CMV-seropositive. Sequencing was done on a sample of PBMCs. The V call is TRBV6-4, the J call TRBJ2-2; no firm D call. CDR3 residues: CASSDSEQNTGELFF. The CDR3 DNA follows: TGTGCCAGCAGTGACTCTGAACAGAACACCGGGGAGCTGTTTTTT.